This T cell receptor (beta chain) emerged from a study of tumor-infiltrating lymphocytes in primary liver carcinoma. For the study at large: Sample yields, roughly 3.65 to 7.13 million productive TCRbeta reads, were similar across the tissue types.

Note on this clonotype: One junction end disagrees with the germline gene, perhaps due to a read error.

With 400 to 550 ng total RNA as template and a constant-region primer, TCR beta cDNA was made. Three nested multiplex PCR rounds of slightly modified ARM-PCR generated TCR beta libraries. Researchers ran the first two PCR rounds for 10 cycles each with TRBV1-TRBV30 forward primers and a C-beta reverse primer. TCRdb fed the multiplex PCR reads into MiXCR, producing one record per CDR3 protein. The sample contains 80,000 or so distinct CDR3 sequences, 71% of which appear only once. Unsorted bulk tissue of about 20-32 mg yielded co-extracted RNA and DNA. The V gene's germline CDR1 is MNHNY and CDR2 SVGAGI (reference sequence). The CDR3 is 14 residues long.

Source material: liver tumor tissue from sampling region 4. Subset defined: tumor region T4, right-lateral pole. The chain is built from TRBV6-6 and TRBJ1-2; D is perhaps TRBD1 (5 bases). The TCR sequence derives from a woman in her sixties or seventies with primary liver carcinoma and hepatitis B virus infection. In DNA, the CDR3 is TGTGCCGGCAGTAGCCAGACGGGGACTTTCTGCTACACCTTC. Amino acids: CAGSSQTGTFCYTF.